These T cell receptor beta chains were read from a single sample in a study of blood T cell repertoires in COVID-19. Sequencing was performed with immunoSEQ multiplex PCR; in TCRdb, only in-frame clones are kept and a portion is missing. The sample has 400,000 or so clones, 88% seen once; the top ten hold 2% to 2.5%. Sequencing was performed on PBMCs or T cells enriched from blood (not recorded which). Receptor source: a woman aged 40-49 years with acute COVID-19. Each CDR3 is given with its conserved first and last residue. Fields, in order: V gene, CDR3 length, clone size, J gene, D gene, CDR3 protein, CDR3 DNA. D genes are given only for firm matches. Expanded clones are given a class, and other clones once, few, many or no size at all.

TRBV5-1,17,-,TRBJ1-1,TRBD1,CASSPGTGGKMNTEAFF,TGCGCCAGCAGCCCCGGGACAGGGGGCAAAATGAACACTGAAGCTTTCTTT
TRBV19,16,-,TRBJ2-3,TRBD2,CASSTPLAASTDTQYF,TGTGCCAGTAGTACCCCACTAGCGGCGAGCACAGATACGCAGTATTTT
TRBV18,15,few,TRBJ1-6,-,CASSPVTVYNSPLHF,TGTGCCAGCTCACCAGTGACAGTGTATAATTCACCCCTCCACTTT
TRBV19,13,-,TRBJ1-1,TRBD1,CASSATGVTEAFF,TGTGCCAGTAGTGCGACAGGGGTAACTGAAGCTTTCTTT
TRBV13,15,-,TRBJ2-3,TRBD1,CASSLAGQGSDTQYF,TGTGCCAGCAGCTTAGCGGGACAGGGATCAGATACGCAGTATTTT
TRBV2,16,-,TRBJ2-1,TRBD2,CASSPLLAGAAGEQFF,TGTGCCAGCAGTCCACTTCTAGCGGGGGCCGCGGGTGAGCAGTTCTTC
TRBV11-2,14,once,TRBJ1-1,-,CASSPGRYDTEAFF,TGTGCCAGCAGCCCAGGGCGATACGACACTGAAGCTTTCTTT
TRBV5-1,15,-,TRBJ1-2,TRBD1,CASSLTGTGGYGYTF,TGCGCCAGCAGCTTGACCGGGACAGGGGGTTATGGCTACACCTTC
TRBV18,14,-,TRBJ1-6,TRBD1,CASSPDRGGSPLHF,TGTGCCAGCTCACCAGACAGGGGGGGTTCACCCCTCCACTTT
TRBV11-2,14,-,TRBJ2-3,-,CASSLPPNTDTQYF,TGTGCCAGCAGCTTACCTCCTAACACAGATACGCAGTATTTT
TRBV27,15,-,TRBJ2-3,-,CASSLFWAGKDTQYF,TGTGCCAGCAGTTTATTCTGGGCAGGGAAAGATACGCAGTATTTT
TRBV2,14,once,TRBJ2-7,TRBD2,CASRPTSGAYEQYF,TGTGCCAGCAGGCCCACTAGCGGTGCCTACGAGCAGTACTTC
TRBV30,12,-,TRBJ1-1,-,CAWATVNTEAFF,TGTGCCTGGGCTACAGTGAACACTGAAGCTTTCTTT
TRBV5-1,13,-,TRBJ1-4,-,CASSLEAGEKLFF,TGCGCCAGCAGCTTGGAAGCAGGGGAAAAACTGTTTTTT
TRBV18,16,few,TRBJ2-3,-,CASSPRTGGRTDTQYF,TGTGCCAGCTCACCTAGAACGGGGGGCAGGACAGATACGCAGTATTTT
TRBV19,18,-,TRBJ2-1,-,CASSIGLVKGSSYNEQFF,TGTGCCAGTAGTATAGGACTAGTTAAGGGGAGCTCCTACAATGAGCAGTTCTTC
TRBV7-2,15,-,TRBJ2-7,TRBD1,CASSFTGTGSHEQYF,TGTGCCAGCAGTTTCACCGGGACAGGGAGTCACGAGCAGTACTTC
TRBV13,15,once,TRBJ2-2,TRBD2,CASSSGTGNTGELFF,TGTGCCAGCAGCAGCGGGACTGGTAACACCGGGGAGCTGTTTTTT
TRBV18,13,-,TRBJ1-5,-,CASSPGGNQPQHF,TGTGCCAGCTCACCGGGCGGCAATCAGCCCCAGCATTTT
TRBV19,16,-,TRBJ2-2,TRBD2,CASSPRGSGGTGELFF,TGTGCCAGTAGTCCCCGGGGTAGCGGGGGGACCGGGGAGCTGTTTTTT
TRBV27,13,-,TRBJ1-3,-,CASSFRAGNTIYF,TGTGCCAGCAGTTTTCGGGCTGGAAACACCATATATTTT
TRBV5-1,12,few,TRBJ1-2,-,CASSLGQVGYTF,TGCGCCAGCAGCTTGGGGCAGGTCGGCTACACCTTC
TRBV20-1,13,-,TRBJ1-5,-,CSASRQGDQPQHF,TGCAGTGCTAGTAGGCAGGGCGATCAGCCCCAGCATTTT
TRBV9,13,-,TRBJ2-5,-,CASNKQGIETQYF,TGTGCCAGCAACAAACAGGGAATCGAGACCCAGTACTTC
TRBV10-2,12,few,TRBJ2-7,-,CASSDTGREQYF,TGCGCCAGCAGTGATACAGGGCGGGAGCAGTACTTC
TRBV29-1,12,-,TRBJ1-1,TRBD1,CSVDRVNTEAFF,TGCAGCGTGGACAGGGTCAACACTGAAGCTTTCTTT
TRBV30,15,-,TRBJ2-1,TRBD2,CAWSQLADLGDEQFF,TGTGCCTGGAGCCAACTAGCGGACTTGGGGGATGAGCAGTTCTTC
TRBV5-1,17,-,TRBJ2-3,-,CASSLVRTPEYTDTQYF,TGCGCCAGCAGCTTGGTTCGGACTCCCGAGTACACAGATACGCAGTATTTT
TRBV18,15,-,TRBJ1-2,TRBD1,CASSPPTGSNYGYTF,TGTGCCAGCTCACCACCGACAGGGTCTAACTATGGCTACACCTTC
TRBV19,17,-,TRBJ2-2,TRBD1,CASSIKTGGANTGELFF,TGTGCCAGTAGTATAAAGACAGGGGGCGCGAACACCGGGGAGCTGTTTTTT
TRBV7-2,14,-,TRBJ1-3,-,CASSLGTAGNTIYF,TGTGCCAGCAGCTTAGGAACAGCTGGAAACACCATATATTTT
TRBV11-2,14,-,TRBJ2-3,TRBD2,CASSREGLSDTQYF,TGTGCCAGCAGCCGGGAGGGTTTGTCAGATACGCAGTATTTT
TRBV29-1,13,-,TRBJ1-2,TRBD1,CSAGDRGDYGYTF,TGCAGCGCGGGGGACAGGGGTGACTATGGCTACACCTTC
TRBV5-1,15,-,TRBJ2-7,-,CASSSGLPSSYEQYF,TGCGCCAGCAGCTCGGGACTTCCGAGCTCCTACGAGCAGTACTTC
TRBV19,16,-,TRBJ2-7,-,CASSIRGLKTSYEQYF,TGTGCCAGTAGTATAAGGGGACTTAAGACCTCCTACGAGCAGTACTTC
TRBV7-9,13,-,TRBJ1-3,-,CASSSRALDTIYF,TGTGCCAGCAGTTCCAGGGCCCTAGACACCATATATTTT
TRBV7-8,16,-,TRBJ2-7,TRBD1,CASSSPRDRDYYEQYF,TGTGCCAGCAGCTCTCCCCGGGACAGGGACTACTACGAGCAGTACTTC
TRBV7-9,15,-,TRBJ1-1,-,CASSPYRDVNTEAFF,TGTGCCAGCAGCCCCTACAGGGATGTCAACACTGAAGCTTTCTTT
TRBV29-1,13,-,TRBJ2-1,TRBD1,CSVGDRVNHEQFF,TGCAGCGTTGGGGACAGGGTTAATCATGAGCAGTTCTTC
TRBV10-3,15,-,TRBJ1-1,-,CAISESGTGITEAFF,TGTGCCATCAGTGAGTCTGGAACAGGGATCACTGAAGCTTTCTTT
TRBV29-1,11,-,TRBJ1-1,-,CSVSQGAEAFF,TGCAGCGTCTCACAGGGCGCTGAAGCTTTCTTT
TRBV5-1,15,-,TRBJ2-5,TRBD1,CASSIAGTAQETQYF,TGCGCCAGCAGCATCGCCGGGACAGCACAAGAGACCCAGTACTTC
TRBV21-1,19,-,TRBJ2-2,-,CASSKGVGQAILNTGELFF,TGTGCCAGCAGCAAAGGAGTGGGGCAGGCTATTCTCAACACCGGGGAGCTGTTTTTT
TRBV10-2,15,-,TRBJ2-1,TRBD2,CASSAGLADYNEQFF,TGCGCCAGCAGCGCCGGACTAGCGGACTACAATGAGCAGTTCTTC
TRBV11-2,15,-,TRBJ1-6,-,CASSSVRERASPLHF,TGTGCCAGCAGCTCGGTGAGGGAGCGAGCTTCACCCCTCCACTTT
TRBV19,14,-,TRBJ2-3,TRBD2,CASSIAPLADTQYF,TGTGCCAGTAGTATAGCTCCACTAGCGGATACGCAGTATTTT
TRBV7-9,14,-,TRBJ2-7,-,CASSLGGDSYEQYF,TGTGCCAGCAGCTTAGGGGGGGACTCCTACGAGCAGTACTTC
TRBV15,11,-,TRBJ1-3,-,CATKSGNTIYF,TGTGCCACCAAGAGTGGAAACACCATATATTTT
TRBV7-6,16,-,TRBJ2-5,-,CASSLVGALYQETQYF,TGTGCCAGCAGCTTAGTGGGGGCCCTGTACCAAGAGACCCAGTACTTC
TRBV11-2,13,-,TRBJ1-1,-,CASSWGVGTEAFF,TGTGCCAGCAGCTGGGGGGTAGGCACTGAAGCTTTCTTT
TRBV7-8,20,-,TRBJ1-3,-,CASSLKWRGGFMGSGNTIYF,TGTGCCAGCAGCTTAAAGTGGAGGGGGGGTTTTATGGGCTCTGGAAACACCATATATTTT
TRBV11-2,12,-,TRBJ1-1,TRBD1,CASSPGGVEAFF,TGTGCCAGCAGCCCAGGGGGCGTGGAAGCTTTCTTT
TRBV5-1,15,-,TRBJ2-7,-,CASSLIGGPTYEQYF,TGCGCCAGCAGCTTGATAGGGGGACCAACCTACGAGCAGTACTTC
TRBV10-3,16,once,TRBJ1-1,TRBD1,CAISGTGSNMNTEAFF,TGTGCCATCAGTGGGACAGGCTCTAACATGAACACTGAAGCTTTCTTT